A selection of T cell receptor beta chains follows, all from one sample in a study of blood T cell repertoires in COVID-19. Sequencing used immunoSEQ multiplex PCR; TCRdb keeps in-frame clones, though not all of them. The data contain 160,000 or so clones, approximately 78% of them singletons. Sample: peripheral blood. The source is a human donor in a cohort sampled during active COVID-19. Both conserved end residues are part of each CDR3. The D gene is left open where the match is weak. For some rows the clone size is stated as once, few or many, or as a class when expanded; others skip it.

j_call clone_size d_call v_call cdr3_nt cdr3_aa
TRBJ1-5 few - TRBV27 TGTGCCAGCAGCCCACTTGGGGGCCAGCCCCAGCATTTT CASSPLGGQPQHF
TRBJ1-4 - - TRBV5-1 TGCGCCAGCAGCGACGGGTCTCCGGCGTCTACTAATGAAAAACTGTTTTTT CASSDGSPASTNEKLFF
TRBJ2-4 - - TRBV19 TGTGCCAGTAGTATACCGACAACCCGGGGCAAAAACATTCAGTACTTC CASSIPTTRGKNIQYF
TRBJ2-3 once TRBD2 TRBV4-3 TGCGCCAGCAGCCAAGATTTAGCGGGAGCCTCAGATACGCAGTATTTT CASSQDLAGASDTQYF
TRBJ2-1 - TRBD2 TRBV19 TGTGCCAGTACACGCCTGGGGACTAGCGGGCGTTTTGAGCAGTTCTTC CASTRLGTSGRFEQFF
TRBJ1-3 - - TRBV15 TGTGCCACCGGTGGTTCTGCGGGAAACACCATATATTTT CATGGSAGNTIYF
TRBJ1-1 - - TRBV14 TGTGCCAGCAGCCCCCGACAGCCCTGGAACACTGAAGCTTTCTTT CASSPRQPWNTEAFF
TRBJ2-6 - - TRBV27 TGTGCCAGCAGATTTAGGGAGACTGGGGCCAACGTCCTGACTTTC CASRFRETGANVLTF
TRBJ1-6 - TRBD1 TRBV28 TGTGCCAGCAGTCCCACAGGGGTTTGGGGGTCACCCCTCCACTTT CASSPTGVWGSPLHF
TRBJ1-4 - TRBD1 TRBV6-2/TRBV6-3 TGTGCCAGCAGTGACGGACAGGGTGGCATCTCCTCTAATGAAAAACTGTTTTTT CASSDGQGGISSNEKLFF
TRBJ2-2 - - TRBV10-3 TGTGCCATCAGTGGCGCGGGACTTCTAAACACCGGGGAGCTGTTTTTT CAISGAGLLNTGELFF
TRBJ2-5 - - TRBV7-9 TGTGCCAGCAGCTTATCAGGGCAAGAGACCCAGTACTTC CASSLSGQETQYF
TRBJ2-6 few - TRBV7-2 TGTGCCAGCATCCGAACAGGCCTCTCTGGGGCCAACGTCCTGACTTTC CASIRTGLSGANVLTF
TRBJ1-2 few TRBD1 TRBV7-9 TGTGCCAGCAGCCCAGGACAGGGACAAGGCTACACCTTC CASSPGQGQGYTF
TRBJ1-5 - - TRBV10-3 TGTGCCATCGAGGGCGGCAATCAGCCCCAGCATTTT CAIEGGNQPQHF
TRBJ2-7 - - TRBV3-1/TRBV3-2 TGTGCCAGCAGCCAAGACAGGGCAGGGTACGAGCAGTACTTC CASSQDRAGYEQYF
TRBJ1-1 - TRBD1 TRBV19 TGTGCCAGTAGACTGACAGGGGGCAGGGGTACTGAAGCTTTCTTT CASRLTGGRGTEAFF
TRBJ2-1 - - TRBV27 TGTGCCAGCAGTGACAGTAATGAGCAGTTCTTC CASSDSNEQFF
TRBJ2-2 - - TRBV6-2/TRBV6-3 TGTGCCAGCAGTTACGGCAGTTACACCGGGGAGCTGTTTTTT CASSYGSYTGELFF
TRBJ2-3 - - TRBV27 TGTGCCAGCAGTTTTGAAGGGTATGGGAGCGGGTCGAACACAGATACGCAGTATTTT CASSFEGYGSGSNTDTQYF
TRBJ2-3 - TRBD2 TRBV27 TGTGCCAGCAGTTTGAGCTCGGGACTAGGCCCAGATACGCAGTATTTT CASSLSSGLGPDTQYF
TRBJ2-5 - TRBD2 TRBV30 TGTGCCTGGAGCTCGTGGGGGGGAAGAGAGGCCCAGTACTTC CAWSSWGGREAQYF
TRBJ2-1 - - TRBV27 TGTGCCAGCAGTTTATCCCGGGTTGGTGAGCAGTTCTTC CASSLSRVGEQFF